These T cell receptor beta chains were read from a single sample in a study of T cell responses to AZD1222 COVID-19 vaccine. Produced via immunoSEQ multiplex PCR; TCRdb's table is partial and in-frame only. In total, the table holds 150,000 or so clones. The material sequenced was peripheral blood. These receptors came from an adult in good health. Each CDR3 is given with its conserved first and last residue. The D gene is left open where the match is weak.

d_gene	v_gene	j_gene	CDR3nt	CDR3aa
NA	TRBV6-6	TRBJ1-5	TGTGCCAGCAGTTTTTTGGACGGGGCTAATCAGCCCCAGCATTTT	CASSFLDGANQPQHF
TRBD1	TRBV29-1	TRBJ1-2	TGCAGCGTCGTGAGGGACAGGGGTACCTATGGCTACACCTTC	CSVVRDRGTYGYTF
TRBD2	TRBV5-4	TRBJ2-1	TGTGCCAGCAGCCCTACTACTAGCGGGGGGGCGAATGAGCAGTTCTTC	CASSPTTSGGANEQFF
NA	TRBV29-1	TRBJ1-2	TGCAGCGGGGAGGAAAACTATGGCTACACCTTC	CSGEENYGYTF
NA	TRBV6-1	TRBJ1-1	TGTGCCAGCAGTGAAGCGCTTGGGAGGGACCTGGCTTTCTTT	CASSEALGRDLAFF
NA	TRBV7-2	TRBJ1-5	TGTGCCAGCAGCTTATCAAATCAGCCCCAGCATTTT	CASSLSNQPQHF
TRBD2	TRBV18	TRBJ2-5	TGTGCCAGCTCACCACAGCGGGGGGCGGAGACCCAGTACTTC	CASSPQRGAETQYF
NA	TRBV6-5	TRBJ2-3	TGTGCCAGCAGTCGCTCGGGGGCGAGGTCAGATACGCAGTATTTT	CASSRSGARSDTQYF
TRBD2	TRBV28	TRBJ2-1	TGTGCCAGCAGTTTCTACGGACTAGCCAGGAATGAGCAGTTCTTC	CASSFYGLARNEQFF
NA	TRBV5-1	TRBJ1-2	TGCGCCAGCAGCCCGAGAGGTCCAGAGACCTATGGCTACACCTTC	CASSPRGPETYGYTF
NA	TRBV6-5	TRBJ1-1	TGTGCCAGCAGGGGCAGGGAGAACACTGAAGCTTTCTTT	CASRGRENTEAFF
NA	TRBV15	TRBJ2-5	TGTGCCACCAGCAGGGCGATCCAAGAGACCCAGTACTTC	CATSRAIQETQYF
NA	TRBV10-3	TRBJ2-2	TGTGCCATCACTTCCGGCCTCGCGAACACCGGGGAGCTGTTTTTT	CAITSGLANTGELFF
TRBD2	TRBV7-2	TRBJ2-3	TGTGCCAGCAGCTTAGGGGAGCGGGGGATAGATACGCAGTATTTT	CASSLGERGIDTQYF
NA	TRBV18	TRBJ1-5	TGTGCCAGCTCACCAGCGGGCGGGTCGGGGGGTAATCGGCAGCCCCAGCATTTT	CASSPAGGSGGNRQPQHF
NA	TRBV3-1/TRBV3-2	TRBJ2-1	TGTGCCAGCAGCCCCTCCCTAGCCAATGAGCAGTTCTTC	CASSPSLANEQFF
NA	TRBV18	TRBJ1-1	TGTGCCAGCTCCCCACCCGGGATTAGGGCGAACACTGAAGCTTTCTTT	CASSPPGIRANTEAFF
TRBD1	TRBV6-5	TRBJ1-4	TGTGCCAGCAGGACAGGGGGCCGAGGGAATGAAAAACTGTTTTTT	CASRTGGRGNEKLFF
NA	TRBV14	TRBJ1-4	TGTGCCAGCAGCCTACACTCCGGTCCCGACTGGGGTGAAAAACTGTTTTTT	CASSLHSGPDWGEKLFF
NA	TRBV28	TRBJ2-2	TGTGCCAGCAGTTTACCAGGGTTGGGCACCGGGGAGCTGTTTTTT	CASSLPGLGTGELFF
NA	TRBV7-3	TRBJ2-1	TGTGCCAGCAGCTCGGAGACACTAGGGGTCTACAATGAGCAGTTCTTC	CASSSETLGVYNEQFF
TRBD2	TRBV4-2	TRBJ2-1	TGTGCCAGCAGCCAAGGGGCGACTAGCGGGGGGAAAAATGAGCAGTTCTTC	CASSQGATSGGKNEQFF
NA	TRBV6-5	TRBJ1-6	TGTGCCAGCAGTTACAACGCGAGGCGGGATTCACCCCTCCACTTT	CASSYNARRDSPLHF
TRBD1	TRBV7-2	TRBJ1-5	TGTGCCAGCAGTGGGGGGGGACAGAATCAGCCCCAGCATTTT	CASSGGGQNQPQHF
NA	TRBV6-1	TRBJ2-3	TGTGCCAGCAGGGAAGAATTGGGCACAGATACGCAGTATTTT	CASREELGTDTQYF
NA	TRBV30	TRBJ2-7	TGTGCCTGGAGTGTCCCTTGGGGAGGCTACGAGCAGTACTTC	CAWSVPWGGYEQYF
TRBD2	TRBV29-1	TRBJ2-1	TGCAGCGTTGACATAGCGGGGGCCTCCTACAATGAGCAGTTCTTC	CSVDIAGASYNEQFF
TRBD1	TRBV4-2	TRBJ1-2	TGTGCCAGCAGCCAAGAGTCGAACTCAGGGGGTCGGGGTGGCTACACCTTC	CASSQESNSGGRGGYTF
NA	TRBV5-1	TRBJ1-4	TGCGCCAGCAGCACCTTTCCGGGACAACCTAATGAAAAACTGTTTTTT	CASSTFPGQPNEKLFF
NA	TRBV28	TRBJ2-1	TGTGCCAGCAGTCTCCGTGGCCCTTCCTACAATGAGCAGTTCTTC	CASSLRGPSYNEQFF
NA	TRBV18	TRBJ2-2	TGTGCCAGCTCACCGGGACGGAACACCGGGGAGCTGTTTTTT	CASSPGRNTGELFF
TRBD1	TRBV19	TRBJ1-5	TGTGCCAGTAGTATTGGTTACACAGGGGGCTGGGGAAGCGCCCAGCATTTT	CASSIGYTGGWGSAQHF
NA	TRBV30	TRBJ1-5	TGTGCCTGGAGACCTAAGGGGGGCAATCAGCCCCAGCATTTT	CAWRPKGGNQPQHF
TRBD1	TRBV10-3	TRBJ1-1	TGTGCCATCGGAACAGGGGTAACTGAAGCTTTCTTT	CAIGTGVTEAFF
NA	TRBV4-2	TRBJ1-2	TGTGCCAGCAGCCAAGAGGGGGGGGAGTATGGCTACACCTTC	CASSQEGGEYGYTF
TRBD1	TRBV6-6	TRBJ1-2	TGTGCCAGCAGTTCCGACCGGATGCGAGGGGGCGAGAGCTACACCTTC	CASSSDRMRGGESYTF
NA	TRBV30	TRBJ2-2	TGTGCCTGGAAGAAGGGTAACACCGGGGAGCTGTTTTTT	CAWKKGNTGELFF
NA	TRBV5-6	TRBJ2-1	TGTGCCAGCAGCTTGGCCCCGTCGATCCTCTACAATGAGCAGTTCTTC	CASSLAPSILYNEQFF
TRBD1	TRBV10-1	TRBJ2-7	TGCGCCAGCGAACGGGACAGAGGCTACGAGCAGTACTTC	CASERDRGYEQYF
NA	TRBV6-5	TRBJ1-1	TGTGCCAGCAGTTACGGGGGGAACACTGAAGCTTTCTTT	CASSYGGNTEAFF
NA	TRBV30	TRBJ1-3	TGTGCCTGGAGTGTAAGGTGGGGCCTAATACCTGGAAACACCATATATTTT	CAWSVRWGLIPGNTIYF
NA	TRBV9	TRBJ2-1	TGTGCCAGCAGCCCGACTAGGACGGAGCAGTTCTTC	CASSPTRTEQFF
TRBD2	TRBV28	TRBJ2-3	TGCGCGGGCTCTAGCGGGCAACCAGATACGCAGTATTTT	CAGSSGQPDTQYF
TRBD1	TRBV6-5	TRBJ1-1	TGTGCCAGCAGTTACTCTCAGGGGGCCTCGAGCACTGAAGCTTTCTTT	CASSYSQGASSTEAFF
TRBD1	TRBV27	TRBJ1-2	TGTGCCAGCAGCGAGATGTCGACAGGGGCCCTGATTAACTATGGCTACACCTTC	CASSEMSTGALINYGYTF
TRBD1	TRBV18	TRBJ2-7	TGTGCCAGCTCACGGGGGACAGTTTCCTACGAGCAGTACTTC	CASSRGTVSYEQYF
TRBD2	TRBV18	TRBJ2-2	TGTGCCAGCTCTGCGGGGGCGAACACCGGGGAGCTGTTTTTT	CASSAGANTGELFF
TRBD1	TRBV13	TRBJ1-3	TGTGCCAGCAGCTTAGATCACAGGGGTTTTGGAAACACCATATATTTT	CASSLDHRGFGNTIYF
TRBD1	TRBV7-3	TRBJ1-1	TGTGCCAGCAGCACAGGACAGGGGAGGAACACTGAAGCTTTCTTT	CASSTGQGRNTEAFF
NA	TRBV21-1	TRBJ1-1	TGTGCCAGCAGCATACGCCGGACAGGGGGTGACACTGAAGCTTTCTTT	CASSIRRTGGDTEAFF
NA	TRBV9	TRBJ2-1	TGTGCCAGCAGCGTATATTACTCCTCCTACAATGAGCAGTTCTTC	CASSVYYSSYNEQFF
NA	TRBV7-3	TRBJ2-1	TGTGCCAGCAGCCCGTCCGGGACGAGGGATGAGCAGTTCTTC	CASSPSGTRDEQFF
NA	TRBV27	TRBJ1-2	TGTGCCAGCAGTTTTTCTTGGGGAGTAGATGGCTACACCTTC	CASSFSWGVDGYTF
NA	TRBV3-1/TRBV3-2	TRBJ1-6	TGTGCCAGCAGCCATAGCGACAATCTTCTTTATAATTCACCCCTCCACTTT	CASSHSDNLLYNSPLHF
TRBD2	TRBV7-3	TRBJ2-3	TGTGCCAGCAGTCCTCTTGGTAGCGGGGCTACAGATACGCAGTATTTT	CASSPLGSGATDTQYF
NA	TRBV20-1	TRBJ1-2	TGCAGTGCTAGTACGGGGGCGGGGTATGGCTACACCTTC	CSASTGAGYGYTF
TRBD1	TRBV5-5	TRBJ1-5	TGTGCCAGCAGCTTTAAAGGGGGCGACAATCAGCCCCAGCATTTT	CASSFKGGDNQPQHF
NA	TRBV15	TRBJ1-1	TGTGCCACCAGCAGAGTTGGTATCACTGAAGCTTTCTTT	CATSRVGITEAFF
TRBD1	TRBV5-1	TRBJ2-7	TGCGCCAGCAGCTTGGGGACAGGAACCTACGAGCAGTACTTC	CASSLGTGTYEQYF